This TCR beta chain originates from a study of cytomegalovirus exposure and HLA in healthy donors. Overall study context: Membership in the Caucasian-associated ancestry cluster was found for 81% of around 380 genotyped donors. Study-wide results and limits: After further analysis at a later stage, 16,951 TCR beta sequences were associated with HLA alleles at 0.05 false discovery rate. TCR beta V segments were, for the most part, productive about 90% or about 30% of the time in an earlier analysis.

This clone was detected once. Antigen specificity is unknown. It was with 60 Vbeta and 13 Jbeta primers that the PCR ran. Produced via immunoSEQ multiplex PCR; TCRdb's table is partial and in-frame only. Altogether 150,000 to 200,000 clones are present, about 80% being singletons, with the ten largest covering over 13%. Germline CDR1 is MNHGY and CDR2 is SAAAGT. V shed 2 bases and J shed 8 bases, with 13 bases lying between them. The CDR3 loop spans 14 amino acids. The sample was PBMCs. The gene calls are TRBV6-8 and TRBJ1-5; D gene uncertain. The sequence came from a woman aged 35 to 49 in good health and CMV-seronegative. The CDR3 DNA sequence: TGTGCCAGCAGTTACCATAGGACTTCGGAGCCCCAGCATTTT. Translated, it gives CASSYHRTSEPQHF.